The entry below describes one TCR beta chain. The antigen remains undetermined. The data derive from a study of human T cells and chemical hapten exposure. Across the study: Chiefly women, the patients showed alopecia areata, totalis or universalis. Study observations and caveats: Following DPC sensitization, TCRs present above 1 in 1000 frequency showed no change.

In the authors' workflow: There were a median of around 97,000 TCRs per sample, with a range from about 20,000 to 700,000. TCRdb called the RACE reads again in MiXCR, with one record for every CDR3 protein. The V and J calls were determined by TCRdb, not by the authors. The top ten clones hold around 4.2% of a sample with about 80,000 distinct CDR3 sequences, around 15% of them seen once. Time point defined: pre-sensitization, week 0. Treatment: therapeutic diphenylcyclopropenone sensitization with weekly scalp DPC. Trimming left V 2 bases short and J 10 bases short, with 14 bases between. CDR1 and CDR2 from the germline V gene are MNHEY and SVGEGT. This CDR3 has 14 amino acids.

This chain links TRBV6-2 or TRBV6-3 with TRBJ2-2; D might be TRBD2 (5 bases). The input for sequencing was whole blood, taken in connection with sensitization to the hapten diphenylcyclopropenone (DPC). The sequence came from a woman aged 45-59 years with alopecia areata. Some clones in this sample may be carry-over from other donors' samples. The CDR3 bases are TGTGCCAGCAGTTACGTAGTGGGAGAAGAGGAGCTGTTTTTT. Its protein product is CASSYVVGEEELFF.